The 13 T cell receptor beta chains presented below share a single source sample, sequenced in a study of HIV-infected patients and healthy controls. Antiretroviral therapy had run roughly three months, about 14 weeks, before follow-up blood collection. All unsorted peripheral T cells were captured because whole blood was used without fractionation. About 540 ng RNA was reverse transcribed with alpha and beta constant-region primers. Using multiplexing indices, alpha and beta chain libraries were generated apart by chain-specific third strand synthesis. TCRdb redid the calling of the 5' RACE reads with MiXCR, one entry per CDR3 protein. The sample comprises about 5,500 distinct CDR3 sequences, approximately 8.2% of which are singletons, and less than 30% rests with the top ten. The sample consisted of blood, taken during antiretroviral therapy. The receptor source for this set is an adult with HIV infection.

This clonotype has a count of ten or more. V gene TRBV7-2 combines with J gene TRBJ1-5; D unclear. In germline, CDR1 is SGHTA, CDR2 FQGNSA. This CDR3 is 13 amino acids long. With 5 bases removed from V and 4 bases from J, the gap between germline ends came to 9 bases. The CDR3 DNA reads TGTGCCAGCAGCCCACAGAGAAATCAGCCCCAGCATTTT. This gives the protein CASSPQRNQPQHF.

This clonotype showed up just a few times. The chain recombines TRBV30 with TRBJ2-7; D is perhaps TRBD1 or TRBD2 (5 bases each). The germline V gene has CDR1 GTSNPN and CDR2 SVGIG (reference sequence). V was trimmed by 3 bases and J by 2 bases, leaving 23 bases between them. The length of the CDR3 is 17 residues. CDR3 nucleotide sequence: TGTGCCTGGAGATGGGACCGGATAAAGCGGCGAACCTACGAGCAGTACTTC. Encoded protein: CAWRWDRIKRRTYEQYF.

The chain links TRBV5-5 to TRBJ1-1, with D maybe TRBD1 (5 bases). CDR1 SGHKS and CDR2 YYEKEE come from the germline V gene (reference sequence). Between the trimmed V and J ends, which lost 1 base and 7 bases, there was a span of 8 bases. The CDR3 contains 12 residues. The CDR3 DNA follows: TGTGCCAGCAGCTTGCGGGGGGATGAAGCTTTCTTT. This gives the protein CASSLRGDEAFF. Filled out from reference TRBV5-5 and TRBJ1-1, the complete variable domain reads DAGVTQSPTHLIKTRGQQVTLRCSPISGHKSVSWYQQVLGQGPQFIFQYYEKEERGRGNFPDRFSARQFPNYSSELNVNALLLGDSALYLCASSLRGDEAFFGQGTRLTVV.

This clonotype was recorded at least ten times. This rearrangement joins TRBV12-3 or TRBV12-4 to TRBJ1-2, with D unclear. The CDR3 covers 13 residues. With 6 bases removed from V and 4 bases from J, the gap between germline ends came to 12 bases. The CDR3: CASSLEGFYGYTF. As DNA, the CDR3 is TGTGCCAGCAGCTTGGAGGGTTTCTATGGCTACACCTTC.

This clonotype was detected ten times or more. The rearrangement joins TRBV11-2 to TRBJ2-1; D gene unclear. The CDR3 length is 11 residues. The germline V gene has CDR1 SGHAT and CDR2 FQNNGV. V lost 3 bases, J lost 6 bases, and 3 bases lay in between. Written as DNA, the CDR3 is TGTGCCAGCAGCTTTGCCAATGAGCAGTTCTTC. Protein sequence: CASSFANEQFF. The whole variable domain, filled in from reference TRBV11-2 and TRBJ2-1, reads EAGVAQSPRYKIIEKRQSVAFWCNPISGHATLYWYQQILGQGPKLLIQFQNNGVVDDSQLPKDRFSAERLKGVDSTLKIQPAKLEDSAVYLCASSFANEQFFGPGTRLTVL.

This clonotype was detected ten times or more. Here the CDR3 DNA reads TGTGCCAGCAGCCTGGCCCTGGTGGGTGTACTGTTTTTT. Its protein is CASSLALVGVLFF. The V call is TRBV12-3 or TRBV12-4, the J call TRBJ1-4; D remains unclear. The CDR3 is 13 amino acids. The V end was cut by 6 bases, the J end by 13 bases, with 18 bases between.

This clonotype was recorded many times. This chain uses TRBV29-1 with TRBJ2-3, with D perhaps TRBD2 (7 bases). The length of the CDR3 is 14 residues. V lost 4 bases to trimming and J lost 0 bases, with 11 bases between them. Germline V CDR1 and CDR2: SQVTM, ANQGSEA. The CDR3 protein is CSVGGGLSTDTQYF. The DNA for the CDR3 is TGCAGCGTTGGGGGGGGGCTTAGCACAGATACGCAGTATTTT.

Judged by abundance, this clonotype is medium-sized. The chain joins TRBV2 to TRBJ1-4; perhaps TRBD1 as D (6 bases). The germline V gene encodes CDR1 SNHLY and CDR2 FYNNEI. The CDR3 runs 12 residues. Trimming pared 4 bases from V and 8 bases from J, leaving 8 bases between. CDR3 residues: CASSVRGEKLFF. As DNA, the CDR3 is TGTGCCAGCAGTGTCAGGGGCGAAAAACTGTTTTTT.

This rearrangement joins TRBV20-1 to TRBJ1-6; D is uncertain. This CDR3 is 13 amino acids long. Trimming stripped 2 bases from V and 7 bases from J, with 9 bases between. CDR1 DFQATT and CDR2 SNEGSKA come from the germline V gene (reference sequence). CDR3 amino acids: CSARSQANSPLHF. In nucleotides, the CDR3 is TGCAGTGCTAGATCCCAGGCGAATTCACCCCTCCACTTT.

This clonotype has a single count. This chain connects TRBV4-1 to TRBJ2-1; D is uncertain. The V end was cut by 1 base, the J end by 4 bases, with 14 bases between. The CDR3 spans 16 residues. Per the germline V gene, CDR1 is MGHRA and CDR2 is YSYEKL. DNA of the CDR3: TGCGCCAGCAGCCAAGCTGCTGCTTTGGGGTACAATGAGCAGTTCTTC. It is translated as CASSQAAALGYNEQFF.

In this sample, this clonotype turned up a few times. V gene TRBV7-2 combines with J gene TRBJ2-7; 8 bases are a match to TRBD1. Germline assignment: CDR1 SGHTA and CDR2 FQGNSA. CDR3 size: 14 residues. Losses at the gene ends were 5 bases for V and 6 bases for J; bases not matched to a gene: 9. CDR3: CASSTNRGVGEQYF. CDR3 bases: TGTGCCAGCAGCACTAACAGGGGGGTAGGCGAGCAGTACTTC.

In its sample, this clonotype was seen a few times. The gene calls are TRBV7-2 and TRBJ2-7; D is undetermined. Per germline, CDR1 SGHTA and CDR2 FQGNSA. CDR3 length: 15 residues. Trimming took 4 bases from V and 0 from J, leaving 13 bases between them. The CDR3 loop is CASSSQLSSSYEQYF. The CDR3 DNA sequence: TGTGCCAGCAGCTCGCAACTTAGCAGCTCCTACGAGCAGTACTTC. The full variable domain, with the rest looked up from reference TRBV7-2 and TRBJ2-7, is GAGVSQSPSNKVTEKGKDVELRCDPISGHTALYWYRQSLGQGLEFLIYFQGNSAPDKSGLPSDRFSAERTGGSVSTLTIQRTQQEDSAVYLCASSSQLSSSYEQYFGPGTRLTVT.

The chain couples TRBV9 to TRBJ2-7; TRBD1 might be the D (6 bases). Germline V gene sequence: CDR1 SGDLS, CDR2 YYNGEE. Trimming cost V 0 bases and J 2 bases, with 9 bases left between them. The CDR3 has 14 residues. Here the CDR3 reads CASSVEDSPYEQYF. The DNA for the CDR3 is TGTGCCAGCAGCGTAGAGGACAGCCCCTACGAGCAGTACTTC.